This TCR beta chain was profiled in a study of blood T cell repertoires in COVID-19. Study overall: COVID-19 samples from acute and convalescent phases originated in the United States, Italy and Spain. From T cells, B-cell-depleted T cells, or PBMCs came the material, which was cDNA or gDNA.

The Seattle site enrolled patients during active infection and followed them longitudinally. Source study methods: Estimation of nucleated cell counts was performed using reference gene primer amplification. Data came from immunoSEQ multiplex PCR; TCRdb stores just in-frame clones and leaves some out. V, J and clone size derive from that table, while D and trimming were established from the DNA sequence. The sample includes 200,000 to 250,000 clones, 83% of them seen just once. Germline values: CDR1 SEHNR, CDR2 FQNEAQ (reference sequence). The CDR3 consists of 12 residues. Trimming removed 5 bases from V and 3 bases from J, with 7 bases in between.

The TCR sequence derives from a woman aged 25 to 39 with COVID-19, enrolled during active disease. V usage is TRBV7-9 and J usage is TRBJ1-1; D gene unclear. Sequenced: peripheral blood. This CDR3 is CASSLMDTEAFF. The CDR3 DNA sequence: TGTGCCAGCAGCCTAATGGACACTGAAGCTTTCTTT.